The 27 T cell receptor beta chains below all came from one sample that was sequenced in a study of blood T cell repertoires in COVID-19. Repertoires were generated with immunoSEQ multiplex PCR, while TCRdb's copy carries only in-frame clones and drops some. The sample consists of fewer than 250,000 clones, approximately 91% of them appearing once. The source material was peripheral blood. The receptors originated from a woman in her fifties or sixties with acute or convalescent COVID-19.

This CDR3 is CASSSNQPGLTNEQFF. CDR3 DNA sequence: TGTGCCAGCAGCTCGAACCAACCGGGACTCACCAATGAGCAGTTCTTC. The V and J genes are TRBV5-4 and TRBJ2-1; TRBD2 might be the D (6 bases). The V gene's germline CDR1 is SGHNT and CDR2 YYREEE (reference sequence). The ends were cut back, 3 bases at V and 6 bases at J, with 19 bases in the middle. The CDR3 extends over 16 amino acids.

This clone showed up just once. The chain uses TRBV19 and TRBJ2-1; 10 bases are shared with TRBD2. The CDR3 has 15 residues. Looked up from germline, CDR1 is LNHDA and CDR2 is SQIVND (reference sequence). V lost 6 bases, J lost 8 bases, and 10 bases stayed unmatched. The CDR3 is CASSRAGGRVDEQFF. The CDR3 coding sequence is TGTGCCAGTAGCAGAGCGGGAGGGCGGGTAGATGAGCAGTTCTTC.

The chain has TRBV29-1 and TRBJ2-1; D is uncertain. Germline values: CDR1 SQVTM, CDR2 ANQGSEA. Trimming cost V 4 bases and J 6 bases, with 7 bases left between them. The CDR3 loop spans 11 amino acids. The CDR3 protein is CSVGRGNEQFF. For the CDR3, the DNA is TGCAGCGTTGGTAGAGGCAATGAGCAGTTCTTC.

The chain carries TRBV6-2 or TRBV6-3 and TRBJ2-7, with D perhaps matching TRBD1 (7 bases). The CDR3 spans 17 residues. Germline loops: CDR1 MNHEY, CDR2 SVGEGT. The germline V and J ends were trimmed by 2 bases and 2 bases, with 19 bases remaining between them. CDR3 coding DNA: TGTGCCAGCAGTTACGCAGAACAGGGGAGGCGGACCTACGAGCAGTACTTC. Amino acid sequence: CASSYAEQGRRTYEQYF.

The chain couples TRBV7-9 to TRBJ2-7; TRBD2 might be the D (5 bases). Germline loops: CDR1 SEHNR, CDR2 FQNEAQ (reference sequence). V was pared by 1 base and J by 6 bases, with 10 bases between. This CDR3 spans 13 amino acids. CDR3 amino acids: CASSLERGIEQYF. The DNA for the CDR3 is TGTGCCAGCAGCTTAGAAAGAGGGATCGAGCAGTACTTC. Full variable domain (missing parts from reference TRBV7-9 and TRBJ2-7): DTGVSQNPRHKITKRGQNVTFRCDPISEHNRLYWYRQTLGQGPEFLTYFQNEAQLEKSRLLSDRFSAERPKGSFSTLEIQRTEQGDSAMYLCASSLERGIEQYFGPGTRLTVT.

This rearrangement joins TRBV3-1 (or the pseudogene TRBV3-2) to TRBJ2-2; 9 bases map to TRBD1. CDR1 is LGHDT and CDR2 is YNNKEL in the germline V gene (reference sequence). Trimming at V came to 6 bases and at J to 7 bases, leaving 6 bases not matched to a gene. The CDR3 has 14 residues. The DNA of the CDR3 is TGTGCCAGCAGGAGACAGGGGGGTAACGGGGAGCTGTTTTTT. Its translation: CASRRQGGNGELFF.

Only one count was recorded for this clone. The junction shows a germline mismatch at one end, possibly a read error. The chain combines TRBV28 with TRBJ1-5, with 8 bases that match TRBD1. The CDR3 is 14 amino acids. Germline CDR1 is MDHEN and CDR2 is SYDVKM. The CDR3 sequence: CVSLGDRTHQPQHF. CDR3 sequence (DNA): TGTGTCAGCTTAGGGGACAGGACGCATCAGCCCCAGCATTTT. The entire variable domain, with the rest obtained from reference TRBV28 and TRBJ1-5, is as follows: DVKVTQSSRYLVKRTGEKVFLECVQDMDHENMFWYRQDPGLGLRLIYFSYDVKMKEKGDIPEGYSVSREKKERFSLILESASTNQTSMYLCVSLGDRTHQPQHFGDGTRLSIL.

This chain connects TRBV5-5 to TRBJ2-7, with TRBD1 matching over 12 bases. The trim removed 4 bases at V and 3 bases at J, leaving 5 bases unmatched. The CDR3 contains 15 residues. CDR1 is SGHKS, CDR2 YYEKEE, per germline (reference sequence). This CDR3 reads CASSRDRGRLYEQYF. Written as DNA, the CDR3 is TGTGCCAGCAGCCGGGACAGGGGGCGGCTCTACGAGCAGTACTTC.

The chain combines TRBV5-1 with TRBJ2-7; TRBD1 matches at 7 bases. This CDR3 is built from 13 residues. V was clipped by 4 bases and J by 2 bases; unmatched bases: 3. Germline CDR1 reads SGHRS; CDR2 reads YFSETQ. For the CDR3, the DNA is TGCGCCAGCAGCGACACAGGGGCCTACGAGCAGTACTTC. The encoded protein is CASSDTGAYEQYF.

J is TRBJ1-2 and V is TRBV21-1; the DNA was not compared with TRBD1, the D call given in the table. TRBV21-1 is a documented pseudogene. This CDR3 comprises 17 residues. The CDR3 is CASSSLPGQIRLYGYTF. The CDR3 nucleotides are TGTGCCAGCAGCTCGCTTCCGGGACAGATTCGCCTATATGGCTACACCTTC.

The chain links TRBV6-5 to TRBJ1-5; 7 positions agree with TRBD1. After removal of 4 bases from V and 2 bases from J, the junction contained 2 bases not matched to a gene. In germline, CDR1 is MNHEY, CDR2 SVGAGI. The CDR3 loop spans 14 amino acids. The chain's CDR3 is CASSFQGGNQPQHF. The DNA of the CDR3 is TGTGCCAGCAGTTTCCAGGGGGGCAATCAGCCCCAGCATTTT.

The chain uses TRBV4-3 and TRBJ2-3; 11 bases are a match to TRBD2. V shed 0 bases and J 4 bases; nucleotides not matched to a gene: 12. The CDR3 runs 19 residues. Germline values: CDR1 LGHNA, CDR2 YSLEER. The CDR3 nucleotides read TGCGCCAGCAGCCAAGATCTGGGGCTAGCGGGAGGATCTGCAGATACGCAGTATTTT. This gives the protein CASSQDLGLAGGSADTQYF.

The gene calls are TRBV20-1 and TRBJ1-6; a weak D match, TRBD1 (5 bases). The V gene lost 3 bases and the J gene lost 7 bases, with 13 bases spanning the gap. Looked up from germline, CDR1 is DFQATT and CDR2 is SNEGSKA (reference sequence). This CDR3 is 14 amino acids long. In DNA form, the CDR3 reads TGCAGTGCTAGTCCGGGGGTAAGCAATTCACCCCTCCACTTT. It codes for CSASPGVSNSPLHF.

This chain joins TRBV24-1 and TRBJ2-2; D gene uncertain. Trimming shortened V by 6 bases and J by 3 bases, and 4 bases separated the two germline ends. This CDR3 contains 12 residues. The germline CDR1 and CDR2 sequences are KGHDR and SFDVKD. The CDR3 DNA reads TGTGCCACCAGTCAGTACACCGGGGAGCTGTTTTTT. As protein: CATSQYTGELFF.

The rearrangement uses TRBV6-5 and TRBJ2-3; 9 nucleotides line up with TRBD1. V shed 5 bases and J 4 bases; nucleotides not matched to a gene: 7. The CDR3 contains 15 residues. Germline loops: CDR1 MNHEY, CDR2 SVGAGI. As DNA, the CDR3 is TGTGCCAGCAGTAACGGGACAGGGTGGTCAGATACGCAGTATTTT. Encoded protein: CASSNGTGWSDTQYF.

V gene TRBV6-6 combines with J gene TRBJ1-5, with TRBD1 matching 7 bases. The CDR3 has 13 residues. Trimming took 6 bases from V and 6 from J; bases not matched to a gene: 5. The germline V gene encodes CDR1 MNHNY and CDR2 SVGAGI (reference sequence). The CDR3 sequence is CASRDGTAQPQHF. The CDR3 DNA reads TGTGCCAGCAGGGACGGGACAGCTCAGCCCCAGCATTTT.

V usage is TRBV30 and J usage is TRBJ1-1; D might be TRBD1 (6 bases). The germline V and J ends were trimmed by 2 bases and 6 bases, with 16 bases remaining between them. CDR3 size: 14 residues. Per germline, CDR1 GTSNPN and CDR2 SVGIG (reference sequence). CDR3 DNA sequence: TGTGCCTGGAGTAAACGAGACAGGCCCCCTGAAGCTTTCTTT. It specifies CAWSKRDRPPEAFF.

This rearrangement joins TRBV11-2 to TRBJ2-3, with a weak D call TRBD2 (6 bases). Germline-derived CDR1 and CDR2 are SGHAT and FQNNGV. Deletions cut 4 bases from V and 0 bases from J, with 14 bases between. This CDR3 is 16 amino acids long. DNA of the CDR3: TGTGCCAGCAGCTCGGAAGGGGAGGCGAGCACAGATACGCAGTATTTT. It translates to CASSSEGEASTDTQYF.

The chain employs TRBV19 and TRBJ1-2; D is perhaps TRBD1 (6 bases). Trimming removed 7 bases from V and 8 bases from J, with 23 bases in between. This CDR3 contains 15 residues. CDR1 is LNHDA, CDR2 SQIVND, per germline (reference sequence). CDR3 nucleotide sequence: TGTGCCAGTACCGAAGATAACAGGGCCTCTGGCGGCTACACCTTC. Protein: CASTEDNRASGGYTF.

The chain couples TRBV5-1 to TRBJ1-2, with 10 bases fitting TRBD1. This CDR3 contains 17 residues. Germline V gene lookup returns CDR1 SGHRS and CDR2 YFSETQ. V lost 4 bases and J lost 3; bases outside the gene matches: 12. CDR3 sequence reads: CASSIPPDRGQDYGYTF. The CDR3 DNA reads as TGCGCCAGCAGCATACCACCTGACAGGGGGCAAGACTATGGCTACACCTTC.

There are a few counts of this clone. The CDR3 region is CASSLDDFGSAAYEQYF. Written as DNA, the CDR3 is TGTGCCAGCAGCTTAGATGATTTTGGGAGCGCCGCCTACGAGCAGTACTTC. The chain carries TRBV7-2 and TRBJ2-7, with D perhaps TRBD2 (5 bases). CDR3 length: 17 residues. CDR1 SGHTA and CDR2 FQGNSA come from the germline V gene. V shed 1 base and J shed 2 bases, with 18 bases lying between them.

V and J are TRBV19 and TRBJ1-4; D uncertain. The V and J ends lost 4 bases and 12 bases respectively, with 12 bases between them. The germline CDR1 and CDR2 sequences are LNHDA and SQIVND (reference sequence). This CDR3 spans 12 amino acids. The CDR3 loop is CASSTLGGELFF. The CDR3 nucleotides read TGTGCCAGTAGTACCCTTGGCGGGGAACTGTTTTTT.

This chain links TRBV7-2 with TRBJ2-2; 7 positions match TRBD2. Per the germline V gene, CDR1 is SGHTA and CDR2 is FQGNSA. J was trimmed by 0 bases and V by 1 base; bases with no gene match: 2. The CDR3 extends over 16 amino acids. This CDR3 is CASSLVGGTNTGELFF. The CDR3 coding sequence is TGTGCCAGCAGCTTAGTCGGGGGGACGAACACCGGGGAGCTGTTTTTT.

The V and J genes are TRBV5-1 and TRBJ2-3; 7 bases agree with TRBD1. The CDR3 consists of 16 residues. Trimming removed 0 bases from V and 0 bases from J; junction bases left unmatched: 4. Germline-derived CDR1 and CDR2 are SGHRS and YFSETQ. The CDR3 loop is CASSLAKGASTDTQYF. CDR3 nucleotides: TGCGCCAGCAGCTTGGCGAAGGGGGCAAGCACAGATACGCAGTATTTT.

The J gene is TRBJ2-5, the V gene TRBV21-1; the table's D gene call, TRBD2, was not cross checked with the DNA. TRBV21-1 is a known pseudogene. The CDR3 is 12 residues long. The CDR3 sequence: CVNGGPGETQYF. CDR3 coding DNA: TGCGTGAACGGGGGGCCCGGGGAGACCCAGTACTTC.

The rearrangement joins TRBV23-1 to TRBJ1-5; 9 nucleotides match TRBD1. TRBV23-1 is classed as an ORF, of uncertain function. Trimming removed 0 bases from V and 0 bases from J; junction bases left unmatched: 12. The CDR3 extends over 20 amino acids. As DNA, the CDR3 is TGCGCCAGCAGTCAATCGAGAACAGGGGGCCAAACGTATAGCAATCAGCCCCAGCATTTT. Translated, it gives CASSQSRTGGQTYSNQPQHF.

This clone was observed a few times. This CDR3 reads CASSPPRGPAGDTQYF. The CDR3 DNA reads TGTGCCAGCAGTCCGCCTCGTGGTCCCGCGGGAGATACGCAGTATTTT. The J gene is TRBJ2-3, the V gene TRBV25-1; TRBD2 is a possible D gene (5 bases). The CDR3 is 16 residues long. The ends were cut back, 5 bases at V and 5 bases at J, with 20 bases in the middle. Germline V gene sequence: CDR1 MGHDK, CDR2 SYGVNS.